Listed below are T cell receptor beta chains from one sample, sequenced in a study of blood T cells in healthy people across ages. TCRdb redid the calling of the 5' RACE reads with MiXCR, one entry per CDR3 protein. Of roughly 1.9 million distinct CDR3 sequences in the sample, approximately 39% were seen once. Sequenced input: blood. The receptors stem from a human donor in good health. Each CDR3 is given without its conserved first and last residue.

j_gene: TRBJ2-3; v_gene: TRBV12-3/TRBV12-4; CDR3aa: ASSQAGVSTDTQY
j_gene: TRBJ2-1; v_gene: TRBV12-3/TRBV12-4; CDR3aa: ASRPDSLDEQF
j_gene: TRBJ1-2; v_gene: TRBV29-1; CDR3aa: GVEDDSGVKDYGYT
j_gene: TRBJ2-1; v_gene: TRBV6-2/TRBV6-3; CDR3aa: ASSYLAAYNEQF
j_gene: TRBJ1-2; v_gene: TRBV4-1; CDR3aa: AGSQEGTGGNYGYT
j_gene: TRBJ2-7; v_gene: TRBV7-8; CDR3aa: ASSLAPIGGRGAPYEQY
j_gene: TRBJ1-2; v_gene: TRBV6-5; CDR3aa: ASRPPETGGTGYT
j_gene: TRBJ1-4; v_gene: TRBV7-9; CDR3aa: ASSSYAGMEKLF
j_gene: TRBJ2-4; v_gene: TRBV7-9; CDR3aa: ASSSNGGKAKNIQY
j_gene: TRBJ2-7; v_gene: TRBV12-3/TRBV12-4; CDR3aa: ASRFGRSFDEQY
j_gene: TRBJ1-6; v_gene: TRBV20-1; CDR3aa: SARDNASPLH
j_gene: TRBJ2-1; v_gene: TRBV24-1; CDR3aa: ATSDRLGNEQF
j_gene: TRBJ1-2; v_gene: TRBV4-3; CDR3aa: ASSQDKGAIHGYT
j_gene: TRBJ2-1; v_gene: TRBV19; CDR3aa: ASSIGAGRTNEQF
j_gene: TRBJ2-5; v_gene: TRBV20-1; CDR3aa: SAAKEGEGQETQY
j_gene: TRBJ1-5; v_gene: TRBV4-1; CDR3aa: ASSQDHPRQGQPQH
j_gene: TRBJ1-2; v_gene: TRBV10-3; CDR3aa: AISESRAENYGYT
j_gene: TRBJ2-3; v_gene: TRBV28; CDR3aa: ASSWDSLTDTQY
j_gene: TRBJ2-5; v_gene: TRBV6-1; CDR3aa: ASSGFSGGAEAQY
j_gene: TRBJ2-1; v_gene: TRBV15; CDR3aa: ATSSKREVVNNEQF
j_gene: TRBJ2-5; v_gene: TRBV2; CDR3aa: ASSEASGGALQETQY
j_gene: TRBJ2-4; v_gene: TRBV20-1; CDR3aa: SARSREVKNIQY
j_gene: TRBJ2-4; v_gene: TRBV20-1; CDR3aa: SARDSGQGTYEEQY
j_gene: TRBJ2-3; v_gene: TRBV29-1; CDR3aa: SVEQGSGNTDTQY
j_gene: TRBJ1-2; v_gene: TRBV7-9; CDR3aa: ASSLRNQASMNYGYT
j_gene: TRBJ2-7; v_gene: TRBV20-1; CDR3aa: SARSLRGQGVEQY
j_gene: TRBJ2-3; v_gene: TRBV29-1; CDR3aa: SVERDRGTDTQY
j_gene: TRBJ1-2; v_gene: TRBV3-1; CDR3aa: ASSLRLSSYGYT
j_gene: TRBJ1-1; v_gene: TRBV7-2; CDR3aa: ASSSHGGTNTEAF
j_gene: TRBJ1-2; v_gene: TRBV5-1; CDR3aa: ASSPGQSVGHGYT
j_gene: TRBJ2-5; v_gene: TRBV14; CDR3aa: ASSQGWGTETQY
j_gene: TRBJ2-3; v_gene: TRBV7-6; CDR3aa: ASSYTSGGQDTQY
j_gene: TRBJ2-3; v_gene: TRBV5-1; CDR3aa: AGSLGSFRTDTQY
j_gene: TRBJ2-7; v_gene: TRBV29-1; CDR3aa: SVVQGVYSYEQY
j_gene: TRBJ2-7; v_gene: TRBV12-3/TRBV12-4; CDR3aa: ASRTFTGSSYEQY
j_gene: TRBJ1-2; v_gene: TRBV6-5; CDR3aa: ASSYSFSSRGDNYGYT
j_gene: TRBJ1-1; v_gene: TRBV6-1; CDR3aa: ASRTTLATGGALYTEAF
j_gene: TRBJ1-4; v_gene: TRBV6-5; CDR3aa: ASSYSASATNEKLF